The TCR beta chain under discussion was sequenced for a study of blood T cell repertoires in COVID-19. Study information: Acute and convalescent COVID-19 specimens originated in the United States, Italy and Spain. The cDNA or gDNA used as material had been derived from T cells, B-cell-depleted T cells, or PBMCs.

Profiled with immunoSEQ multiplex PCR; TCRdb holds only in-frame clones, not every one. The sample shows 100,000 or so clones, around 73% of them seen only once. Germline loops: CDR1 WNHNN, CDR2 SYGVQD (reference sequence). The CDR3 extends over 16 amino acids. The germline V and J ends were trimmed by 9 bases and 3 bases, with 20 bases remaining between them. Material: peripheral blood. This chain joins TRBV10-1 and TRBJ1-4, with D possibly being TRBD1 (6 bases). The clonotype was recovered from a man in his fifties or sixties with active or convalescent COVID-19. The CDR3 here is CARTLVGASSNEKLFF. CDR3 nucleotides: TGCGCCAGGACCCTCGTGGGGGCGTCTTCTAATGAAAAACTGTTTTTT.